This TCR beta chain derives from a study of blood T cell repertoires in COVID-19. Study information: The samples span acute and convalescent COVID-19 from the United States, Italy and Spain.

Some clones are missing from TCRdb's copy, which holds only in-frame ones; the method was immunoSEQ multiplex PCR. This table holds approximately 50,000 clones, around 85% found once. Trimming removed 1 base from V and 6 bases from J; junction bases left unmatched: 3. This CDR3 has 14 residues. CDR1 and CDR2 from the germline V gene are LNHNV and YYDKDF (reference sequence). The receptor comes from a man in his 60s with acute or convalescent COVID-19. The sequencing input was peripheral blood. This chain connects TRBV15 to TRBJ1-1; 9 bases line up with TRBD1. The CDR3, as DNA: TGTGCCACCAGCAGAGCACAGGGGGCCGCTGAAGCTTTCTTT. Translation: CATSRAQGAAEAFF.